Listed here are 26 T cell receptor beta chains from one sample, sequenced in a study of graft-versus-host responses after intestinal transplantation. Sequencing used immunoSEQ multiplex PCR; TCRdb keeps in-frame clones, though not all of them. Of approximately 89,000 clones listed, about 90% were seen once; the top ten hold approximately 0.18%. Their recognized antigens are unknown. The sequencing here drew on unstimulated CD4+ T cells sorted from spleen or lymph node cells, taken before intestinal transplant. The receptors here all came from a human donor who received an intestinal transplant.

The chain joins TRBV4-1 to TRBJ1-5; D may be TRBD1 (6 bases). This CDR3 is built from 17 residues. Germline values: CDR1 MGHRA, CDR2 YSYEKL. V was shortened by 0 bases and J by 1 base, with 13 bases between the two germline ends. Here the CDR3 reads CASSQDLRGLSNQPQHF. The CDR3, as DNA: TGCGCCAGCAGCCAAGATTTAAGGGGGTTAAGCAATCAGCCCCAGCATTTT.

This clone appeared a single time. CDR3 coding DNA: TGTGCCAGCAGCTCCCAGTACTACAATGAGCAGTTCTTC. Residues: CASSSQYYNEQFF. This chain joins TRBV9 and TRBJ2-1, with D uncertain. V was clipped by 4 bases and J by 3 bases, with 8 bases between them. The germline V gene encodes CDR1 SGDLS and CDR2 YYNGEE. The CDR3 loop spans 13 amino acids.

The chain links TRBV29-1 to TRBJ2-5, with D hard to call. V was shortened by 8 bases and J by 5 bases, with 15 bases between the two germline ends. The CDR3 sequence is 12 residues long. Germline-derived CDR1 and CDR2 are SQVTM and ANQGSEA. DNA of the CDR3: TGCAGCCTAGTGGTATCTTCGGAGACCCAGTACTTC. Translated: CSLVVSSETQYF.

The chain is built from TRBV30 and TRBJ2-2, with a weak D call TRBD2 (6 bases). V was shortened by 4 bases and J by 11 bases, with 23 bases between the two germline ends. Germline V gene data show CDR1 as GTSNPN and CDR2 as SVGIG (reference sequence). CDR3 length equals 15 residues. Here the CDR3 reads CAWIGGKTSGGELFF. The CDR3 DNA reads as TGTGCCTGGATCGGGGGTAAGACGTCCGGAGGAGAGCTGTTTTTT.

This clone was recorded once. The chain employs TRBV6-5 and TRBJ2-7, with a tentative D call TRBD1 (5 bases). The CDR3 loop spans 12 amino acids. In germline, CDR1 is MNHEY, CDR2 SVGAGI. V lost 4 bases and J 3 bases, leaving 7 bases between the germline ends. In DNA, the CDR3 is TGTGCCAGCAGTTCCAGGGTCTACGAGCAGTACTTC. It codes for CASSSRVYEQYF.

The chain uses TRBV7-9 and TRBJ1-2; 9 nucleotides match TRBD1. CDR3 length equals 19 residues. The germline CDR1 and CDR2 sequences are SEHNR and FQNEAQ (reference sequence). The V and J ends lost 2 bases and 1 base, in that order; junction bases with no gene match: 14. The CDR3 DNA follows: TGTGCCAGCAGCTTAACTTCTTCGACAGGGGGGAGGGTTAACTATGGCTACACCTTC. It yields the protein CASSLTSSTGGRVNYGYTF. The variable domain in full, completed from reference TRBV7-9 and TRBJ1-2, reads DTGVSQNPRHKITKRGQNVTFRCDPISEHNRLYWYRQTLGQGPEFLTYFQNEAQLEKSRLLSDRFSAERPKGSFSTLEIQRTEQGDSAMYLCASSLTSSTGGRVNYGYTFGSGTRLTVV.

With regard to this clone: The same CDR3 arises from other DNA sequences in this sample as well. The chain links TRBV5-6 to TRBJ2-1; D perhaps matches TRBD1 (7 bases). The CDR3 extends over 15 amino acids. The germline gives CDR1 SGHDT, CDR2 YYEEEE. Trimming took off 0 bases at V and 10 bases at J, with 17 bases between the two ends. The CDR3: CASSLVAGGPGEQFF. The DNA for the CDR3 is TGTGCCAGCAGCTTGGTAGCAGGGGGGCCAGGGGAGCAGTTCTTC. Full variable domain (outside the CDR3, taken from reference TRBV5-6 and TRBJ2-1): DAGVTQSPTHLIKTRGQQVTLRCSPKSGHDTVSWYQQALGQGPQFIFQYYEEEERQRGNFPDRFSGHQFPNYSSELNVNALLLGDSALYLCASSLVAGGPGEQFFGPGTRLTVL.

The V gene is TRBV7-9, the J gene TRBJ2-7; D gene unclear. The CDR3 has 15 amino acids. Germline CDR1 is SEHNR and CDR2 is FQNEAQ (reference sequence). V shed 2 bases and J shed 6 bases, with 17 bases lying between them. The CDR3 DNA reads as TGTGCCAGCAGCTTAATAAGATCACCCCTGGCCGAGCAGTACTTC. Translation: CASSLIRSPLAEQYF.

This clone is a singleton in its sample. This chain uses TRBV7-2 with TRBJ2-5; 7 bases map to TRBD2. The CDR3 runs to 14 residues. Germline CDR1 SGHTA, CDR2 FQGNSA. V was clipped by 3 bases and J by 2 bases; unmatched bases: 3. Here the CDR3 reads CASSFRGVQETQYF. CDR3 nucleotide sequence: TGTGCCAGCAGCTTTCGGGGGGTTCAAGAGACCCAGTACTTC.

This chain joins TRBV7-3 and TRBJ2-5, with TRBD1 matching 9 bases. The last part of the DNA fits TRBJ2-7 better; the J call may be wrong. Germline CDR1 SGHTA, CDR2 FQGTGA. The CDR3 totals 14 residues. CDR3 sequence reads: CASSLKHRGHEQYF. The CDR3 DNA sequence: TGTGCCAGCAGCTTAAAGCACAGGGGGCACGAGCAGTACTTC.

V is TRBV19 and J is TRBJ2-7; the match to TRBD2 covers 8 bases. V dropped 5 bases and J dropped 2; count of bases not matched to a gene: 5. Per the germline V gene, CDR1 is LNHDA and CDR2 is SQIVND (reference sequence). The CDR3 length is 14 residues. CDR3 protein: CASSPRTSPYEQYF. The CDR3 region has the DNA TGTGCCAGTAGTCCCCGGACTAGCCCCTACGAGCAGTACTTC.

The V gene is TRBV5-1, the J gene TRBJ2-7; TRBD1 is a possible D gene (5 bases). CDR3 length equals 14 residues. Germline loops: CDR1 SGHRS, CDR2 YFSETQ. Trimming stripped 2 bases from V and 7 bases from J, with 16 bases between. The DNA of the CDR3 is TGCGCCAGCAGCTTAGTGTCAGGCCAGGGAGAGCAGTACTTC. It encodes CASSLVSGQGEQYF. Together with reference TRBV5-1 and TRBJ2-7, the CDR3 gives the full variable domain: KAGVTQTPRYLIKTRGQQVTLSCSPISGHRSVSWYQQTPGQGLQFLFEYFSETQRNKGNFPGRFSGRQFSNSRSEMNVSTLELGDSALYLCASSLVSGQGEQYFGPGTRLTVT.

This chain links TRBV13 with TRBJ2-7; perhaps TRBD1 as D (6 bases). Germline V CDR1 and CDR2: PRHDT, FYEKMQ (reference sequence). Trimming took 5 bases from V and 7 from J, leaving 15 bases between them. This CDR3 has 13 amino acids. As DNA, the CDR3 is TGTGCCAGCAGCCAAAGGCGACAGGCAGAGCAGTACTTC. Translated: CASSQRRQAEQYF. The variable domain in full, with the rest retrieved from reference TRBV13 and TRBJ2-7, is AAGVIQSPRHLIKEKRETATLKCYPIPRHDTVYWYQQGPGQDPQFLISFYEKMQSDKGSIPDRFSAQQFSDYHSELNMSSLELGDSALYFCASSQRRQAEQYFGPGTRLTVT.

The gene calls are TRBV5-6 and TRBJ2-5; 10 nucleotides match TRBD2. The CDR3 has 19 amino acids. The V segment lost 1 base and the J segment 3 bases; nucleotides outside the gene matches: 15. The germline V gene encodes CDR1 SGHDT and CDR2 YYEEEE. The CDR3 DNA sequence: TGTGCCAGCAGCTTGTTCCGGCTAGCGGGAGAGGTATTAGAAGAGACCCAGTACTTC. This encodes CASSLFRLAGEVLEETQYF. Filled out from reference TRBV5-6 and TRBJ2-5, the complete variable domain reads DAGVTQSPTHLIKTRGQQVTLRCSPKSGHDTVSWYQQALGQGPQFIFQYYEEEERQRGNFPDRFSGHQFPNYSSELNVNALLLGDSALYLCASSLFRLAGEVLEETQYFGPGTRLLVL.

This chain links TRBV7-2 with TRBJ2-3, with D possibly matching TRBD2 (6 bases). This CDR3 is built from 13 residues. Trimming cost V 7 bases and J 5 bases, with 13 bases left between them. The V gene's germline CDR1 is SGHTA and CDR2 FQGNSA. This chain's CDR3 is CASTMDYRDTQYF. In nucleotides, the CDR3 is TGTGCCAGCACCATGGACTATCGAGATACGCAGTATTTT.

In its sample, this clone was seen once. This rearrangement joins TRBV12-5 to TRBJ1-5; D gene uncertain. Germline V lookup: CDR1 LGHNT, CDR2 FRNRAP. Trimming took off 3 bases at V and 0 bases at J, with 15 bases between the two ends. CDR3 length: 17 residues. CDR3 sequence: CASGLVAVPNSNQPQHF. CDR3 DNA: TGTGCTAGTGGTTTAGTGGCCGTTCCAAATAGCAATCAGCCCCAGCATTTT.

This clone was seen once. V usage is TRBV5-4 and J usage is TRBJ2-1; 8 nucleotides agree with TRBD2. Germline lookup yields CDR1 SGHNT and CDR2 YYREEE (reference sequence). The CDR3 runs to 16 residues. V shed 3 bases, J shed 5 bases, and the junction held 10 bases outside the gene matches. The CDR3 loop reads CASSSPPAGANNEQFF. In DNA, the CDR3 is TGTGCCAGCAGCTCCCCCCCAGCGGGAGCTAACAATGAGCAGTTCTTC.

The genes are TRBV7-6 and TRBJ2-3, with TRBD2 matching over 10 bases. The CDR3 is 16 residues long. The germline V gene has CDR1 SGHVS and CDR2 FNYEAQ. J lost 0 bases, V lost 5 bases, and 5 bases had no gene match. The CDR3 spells CASSSRLAGSTDTQYF. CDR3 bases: TGTGCCAGCAGCAGCCGACTAGCGGGCAGCACAGATACGCAGTATTTT. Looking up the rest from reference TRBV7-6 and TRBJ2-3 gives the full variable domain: GAGVSQSPRYKVTKRGQDVALRCDPISGHVSLYWYRQALGQGPEFLTYFNYEAQQDKSGLPNDRFSAERPEGSISTLTIQRTEQRDSAMYRCASSSRLAGSTDTQYFGPGTRLTVL.

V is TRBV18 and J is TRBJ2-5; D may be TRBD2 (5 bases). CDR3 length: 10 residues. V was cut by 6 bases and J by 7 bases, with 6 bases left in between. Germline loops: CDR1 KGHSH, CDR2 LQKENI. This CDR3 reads CASSRGTQYF. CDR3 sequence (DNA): TGTGCCAGCTCCCGGGGGACCCAGTACTTC.

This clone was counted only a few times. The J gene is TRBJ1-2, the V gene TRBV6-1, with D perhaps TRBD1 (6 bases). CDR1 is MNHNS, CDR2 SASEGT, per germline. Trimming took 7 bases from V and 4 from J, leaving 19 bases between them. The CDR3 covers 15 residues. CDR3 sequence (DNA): TGTGCCAGCATCCATAAACCCGCCAGGGGCTATGGCTACACCTTC. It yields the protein CASIHKPARGYGYTF.

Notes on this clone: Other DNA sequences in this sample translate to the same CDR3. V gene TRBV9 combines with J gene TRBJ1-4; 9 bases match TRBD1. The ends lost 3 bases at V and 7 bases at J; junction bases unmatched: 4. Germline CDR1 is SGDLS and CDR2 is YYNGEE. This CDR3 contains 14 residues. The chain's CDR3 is CASSAGQGPEKLFF. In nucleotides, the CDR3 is TGTGCCAGCAGCGCGGGACAGGGCCCTGAAAAACTGTTTTTT.

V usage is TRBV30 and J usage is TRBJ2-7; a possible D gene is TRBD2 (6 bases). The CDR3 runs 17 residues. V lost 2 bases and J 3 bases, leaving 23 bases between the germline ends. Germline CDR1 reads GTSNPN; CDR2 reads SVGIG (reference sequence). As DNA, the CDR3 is TGTGCCTGGAGTTCACCCTCCTCTAGCGTAAATTACTACGAGCAGTACTTC. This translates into CAWSSPSSSVNYYEQYF.

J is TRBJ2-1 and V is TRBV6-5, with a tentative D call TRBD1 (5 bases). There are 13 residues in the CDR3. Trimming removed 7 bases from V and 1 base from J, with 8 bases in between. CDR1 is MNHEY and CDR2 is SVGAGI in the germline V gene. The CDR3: CASNTGSYNEQFF. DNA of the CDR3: TGTGCCAGCAACACAGGTTCCTACAATGAGCAGTTCTTC.

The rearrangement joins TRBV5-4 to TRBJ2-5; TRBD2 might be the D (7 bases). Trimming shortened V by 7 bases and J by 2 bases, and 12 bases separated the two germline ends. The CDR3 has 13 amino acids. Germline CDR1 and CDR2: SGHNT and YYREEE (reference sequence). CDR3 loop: CASGEGGQETQYF. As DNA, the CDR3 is TGTGCCAGCGGGGAGGGGGGTCAAGAGACCCAGTACTTC.

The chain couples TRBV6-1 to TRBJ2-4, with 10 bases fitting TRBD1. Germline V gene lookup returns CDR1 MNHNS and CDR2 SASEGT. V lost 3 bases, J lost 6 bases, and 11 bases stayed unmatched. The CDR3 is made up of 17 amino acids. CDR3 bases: TGTGCCAGCAGTGATTGGCCGGGACAGGGGTTAAGAAACATTCAGTACTTC. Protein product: CASSDWPGQGLRNIQYF.

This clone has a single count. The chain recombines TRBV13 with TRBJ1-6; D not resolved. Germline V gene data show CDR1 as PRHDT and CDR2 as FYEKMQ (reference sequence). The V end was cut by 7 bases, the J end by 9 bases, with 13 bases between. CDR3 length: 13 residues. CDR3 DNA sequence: TGTGCCAGCACCAGGTTAGACACTTCACCCCTCCACTTT. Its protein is CASTRLDTSPLHF. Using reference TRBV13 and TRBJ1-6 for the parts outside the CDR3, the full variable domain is AAGVIQSPRHLIKEKRETATLKCYPIPRHDTVYWYQQGPGQDPQFLISFYEKMQSDKGSIPDRFSAQQFSDYHSELNMSSLELGDSALYFCASTRLDTSPLHFGNGTRLTVT.